This T cell receptor beta chain was observed in a study of OX40 agonist ivuxolimab in advanced cancers. Study-level information: Past anti-PD-1, anti-PD-L1 or anti-CTLA-4 therapy was accepted, and 30% to 50% had received some.

Generated by immunoSEQ multiplex PCR, the TCRdb table keeps only in-frame clones and is missing some. The sample includes tens of thousands of clones, about 91% of them seen just once. V was pared by 6 bases and J by 6 bases, with 8 bases of the junction left unmatched. The V gene's germline CDR1 is MDHEN and CDR2 SYDVKM. The CDR3 contains 15 residues. This clonotype was sampled from an adult with an advanced solid tumor such as melanoma, head and neck, liver or kidney cancer. V is TRBV28 and J is TRBJ1-4; 9 nucleotides align to TRBD1. This material consisted of CD4+ or CD8+ T cells sorted from blood, taken in a trial of the OX40 agonist ivuxolimab. For the CDR3, the DNA is TGTGCCAGCAGGTCACAGGGGGCGCTGGATGAAAAACTGTTTTTT. Translating gives CASRSQGALDEKLFF.